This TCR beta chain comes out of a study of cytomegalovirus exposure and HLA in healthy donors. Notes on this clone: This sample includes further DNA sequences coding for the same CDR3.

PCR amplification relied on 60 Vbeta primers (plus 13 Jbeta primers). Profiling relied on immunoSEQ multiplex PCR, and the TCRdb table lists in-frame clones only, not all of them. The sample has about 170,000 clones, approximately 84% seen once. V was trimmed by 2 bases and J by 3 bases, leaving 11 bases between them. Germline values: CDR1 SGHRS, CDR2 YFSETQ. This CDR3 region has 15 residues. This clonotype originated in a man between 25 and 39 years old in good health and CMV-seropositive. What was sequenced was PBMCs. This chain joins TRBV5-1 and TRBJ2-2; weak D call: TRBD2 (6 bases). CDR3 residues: CASSLRTGDTGELFF. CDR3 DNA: TGCGCCAGCAGCTTACGGACGGGGGACACCGGGGAGCTGTTTTTT.